At least ten counts were recorded for the clone carrying this TCR beta chain. The source of the sample is a study of T cell repertoires in cytomegalovirus infection. TCRdb ran MiXCR on the reads and lists one entry per CDR3 protein. The data show around 740,000 distinct CDR3 sequences, with 35% to 40% seen just once and 2.8% held by the top ten. Between the trimmed V and J ends, which lost 8 bases and 2 bases, there was a span of 16 bases. Germline V gives CDR1 SGHTA, CDR2 FQGNSA. CDR3 length: 15 residues. The chain recombines TRBV7-2 with TRBJ1-3; D gene ambiguous. Sequenced sample: PBMCs. This sequence was found in a human donor in good health (CMV status not recorded). Some clones in this sample may be carry-over from other donors' samples. DNA of the CDR3: TGTGCCAGCTCCACAGCCCGTTCGCCTGGAAACACCATATATTTT. Translated: CASSTARSPGNTIYF.